These 18 T cell receptor beta chains were all obtained from the same sample, sequenced in a study of identical twins. TCRdb recomputed calls from the 5' RACE reads with MiXCR, one row per CDR3 protein. The sample records around 280,000 distinct CDR3 sequences, approximately 8% being singletons. These sequences were also reported in another study, on yellow fever vaccine responses in identical twins.

Sequenced: memory (CD45RO+) T cells sorted from blood. The receptors derive from a woman between 18 and 29 years old in good health.

This chain links TRBV7-9 with TRBJ2-2; D remains unclear. V lost 3 bases and J lost 5, with 16 bases in between. Germline CDR1 SEHNR, CDR2 FQNEAQ (reference sequence). The CDR3 is 16 amino acids. The CDR3 here is CASSLGKTSGTGELFF. In DNA, the CDR3 is TGTGCCAGCAGCTTGGGAAAAACGAGTGGTACCGGGGAGCTGTTTTTT.

This clonotype came up many times. The chain links TRBV12-3 or TRBV12-4 to TRBJ2-7, with D perhaps matching TRBD2 (6 bases). The CDR3 is 14 residues long. Trimming took 4 bases from V and 2 from J, leaving 12 bases between them. CDR3 sequence (DNA): TGTGCCAGCAGTTCCGGGACTCCTCCCTACGAGCAGTACTTC. Translating it yields CASSSGTPPYEQYF.

This clonotype was detected many times. The chain links TRBV24-1 to TRBJ1-2; D remains ambiguous. CDR1 KGHDR and CDR2 SFDVKD come from the germline V gene. This CDR3 region has 13 residues. V was clipped by 4 bases and J by 2 bases, with 7 bases between them. The CDR3 sequence: CATSESYNYGYTF. As DNA, the CDR3 is TGTGCCACCAGTGAAAGTTACAACTATGGCTACACCTTC.

This clonotype was seen many times. This chain uses TRBV5-1 with TRBJ2-1, with D possibly TRBD2 on 7 matching bases. Trimming took 0 bases from V and 8 from J, leaving 18 bases between them. Germline CDR1 and CDR2: SGHRS and YFSETQ. The CDR3 is 16 residues long. The CDR3 bases are TGCGCCAGCAGCTTGGAGGGAGGGGGTCTATTCGATGAGCAGTTCTTC. As protein: CASSLEGGGLFDEQFF.

The chain combines TRBV2 with TRBJ2-1; perhaps TRBD2 as D (5 bases). Germline values: CDR1 SNHLY, CDR2 FYNNEI. This CDR3 is built from 15 residues. V lost 8 bases, J lost 10 bases, and 24 bases lay in between. CDR3 sequence reads: CASRTDSSGLREQFF. The CDR3 nucleotides are TGTGCCAGCCGGACGGACTCTTCAGGCTTAAGGGAGCAGTTCTTC. Looking up the rest from reference TRBV2 and TRBJ2-1 gives the full variable domain: EPEVTQTPSHQVTQMGQEVILRCVPISNHLYFYWYRQILGQKVEFLVSFYNNEISEKSEIFDDQFSVERPDGSNFTLKIRSTKLEDSAMYFCASRTDSSGLREQFFGPGTRLTVL.

This clonotype was counted many times. The chain links TRBV12-3 or TRBV12-4 to TRBJ2-1; 8 nucleotides agree with TRBD2. With V trimmed by 4 bases and J by 4 bases, 6 bases remained unmatched. This CDR3 is 15 amino acids long. In DNA form, the CDR3 reads TGTGCCAGCAGTTCACTTAGCGGGGATTACAATGAGCAGTTCTTC. Translating it yields CASSSLSGDYNEQFF.

Here the CDR3 reads CASSLDPPGRGNYEQFF. Here the CDR3 DNA reads TGTGCCAGCAGCTTAGATCCCCCGGGCAGGGGGAACTATGAGCAGTTCTTC. V usage is TRBV11-2 and J usage is TRBJ2-1; TRBD1 matches at 7 bases. Germline V CDR1 and CDR2: SGHAT, FQNNGV. J was trimmed by 8 bases and V by 0 bases; bases with no gene match: 13. This CDR3 comprises 17 residues.

The chain couples TRBV12-3 or TRBV12-4 to TRBJ2-2; no definite D call. Between the trimmed V and J ends, which lost 3 bases and 4 bases, there was a span of 9 bases. CDR3 size: 14 residues. CDR3 nucleotide sequence: TGTGCCAGCAGTTTTCTGCGCGCCACCGGGGAGCTGTTTTTT. This codes for CASSFLRATGELFF.

The table lists this clonotype with a few counts. The chain uses TRBV24-1 and TRBJ2-1; 15 bases match TRBD2. Germline CDR1 and CDR2: KGHDR and SFDVKD. V lost 3 bases to trimming and J lost 0 bases; unmatched junction nucleotides: 5. This CDR3 is 19 amino acids long. This CDR3 is CATSDPGLAGGDSYNEQFF. CDR3 nucleotides: TGTGCCACCAGTGATCCGGGACTAGCGGGAGGCGACTCCTACAATGAGCAGTTCTTC.

This clonotype was observed at least ten times. The chain uses TRBV10-3 and TRBJ2-6; D unresolved. Trimming removed 0 bases at V and 0 bases at J, with 9 bases between. Germline V CDR1 and CDR2: ENHRY, SYGVKD. This CDR3 contains 17 residues. Here the CDR3 reads CAISESGGLSGANVLTF. CDR3 coding DNA: TGTGCCATCAGTGAGTCGGGCGGCCTCTCTGGGGCCAACGTCCTGACTTTC.

This clonotype was picked up a small number of times. The chain employs TRBV6-1 and TRBJ1-6; TRBD1 is a possible D gene (6 bases). Germline CDR1 reads MNHNS; CDR2 reads SASEGT. Trimming shortened V by 1 base and J by 7 bases, and 11 bases separated the two germline ends. The CDR3 is made up of 15 amino acids. CDR3 sequence reads: CASSEDKGGNSPLHF. The CDR3 nucleotides are TGTGCCAGCAGTGAAGATAAGGGGGGGAATTCACCCCTCCACTTT.

The chain is built from TRBV7-6 and TRBJ2-1; D gene unclear. V lost 0 bases to trimming and J lost 5 bases, with 8 bases between them. CDR1 is SGHVS and CDR2 is FNYEAQ in the germline V gene. This CDR3 is 14 amino acids long. The CDR3 protein is CASSLAGSNNEQFF. CDR3 DNA: TGTGCCAGCAGCTTAGCGGGTTCTAACAATGAGCAGTTCTTC.

Many counts were recorded for this clonotype. V and J are TRBV18 and TRBJ2-1, with 8 positions matching TRBD2. The germline V gene has CDR1 KGHSH and CDR2 LQKENI. The CDR3 runs 19 residues. V trimming: 1 base; J trimming: 5 bases; junction bases outside the gene matches: 16. In DNA form, the CDR3 reads TGTGCCAGCTCACCACTGCCTCCGGGGGGGCTAATACGAAACAATGAGCAGTTCTTC. This encodes CASSPLPPGGLIRNNEQFF.

In its sample, this clonotype was seen many times. The V and J genes are TRBV6-2 or TRBV6-3 and TRBJ2-2; the match to TRBD2 covers 9 bases. Losses at the gene ends were 1 base for V and 6 bases for J; bases not matched to a gene: 9. Germline lookup yields CDR1 MNHEY and CDR2 SVGEGT. The CDR3 runs to 17 residues. The CDR3 nucleotides read TGTGCCAGCAGTTACTTTCCGCGGGAGGGCCTAGCCGGGGAGCTGTTTTTT. It is translated as CASSYFPREGLAGELFF.

V gene TRBV7-3 combines with J gene TRBJ2-7, with D uncertain. The CDR3 runs to 14 residues. V shed 2 bases and J shed 0 bases, with 8 bases lying between them. Germline V gene lookup returns CDR1 SGHTA and CDR2 FQGTGA. The CDR3 DNA reads TGTGCCAGCAGCTTAGTTCCTAACTCCTACGAGCAGTACTTC. This codes for CASSLVPNSYEQYF. Full variable domain (rest looked up from reference TRBV7-3 and TRBJ2-7): GAGVSQTPSNKVTEKGKYVELRCDPISGHTALYWYRQSLGQGPEFLIYFQGTGAADDSGLPNDRFFAVRPEGSVSTLKIQRTERGDSAVYLCASSLVPNSYEQYFGPGTRLTVT.

This clonotype was detected many times. The gene calls are TRBV24-1 and TRBJ2-1; 16 bases fit TRBD2. Germline V gene lookup returns CDR1 KGHDR and CDR2 SFDVKD. J was trimmed by 2 bases and V by 4 bases; bases with no gene match: 7. This CDR3 is 19 amino acids long. The CDR3 is CATSEGTSGRARTYNEQFF. The CDR3, as DNA: TGTGCCACCAGTGAAGGGACTAGCGGGAGGGCCCGAACCTACAATGAGCAGTTCTTC.

Many counts were recorded for this clonotype. J is TRBJ2-1 and V is TRBV12-3 or TRBV12-4; 7 bases agree with TRBD2. The CDR3 length is 15 residues. V dropped 3 bases and J dropped 3; count of bases not matched to a gene: 5. The CDR3: CASSFSGSNYNEQFF. The CDR3 nucleotides are TGTGCCAGCAGTTTTAGCGGGTCTAACTACAATGAGCAGTTCTTC.

This clonotype was recorded many times. The chain couples TRBV20-1 to TRBJ1-3, with D possibly being TRBD1 (5 bases). Between the trimmed V and J ends, which lost 1 base and 0 bases, there was a span of 13 bases. Germline CDR1 reads DFQATT; CDR2 reads SNEGSKA (reference sequence). The length of the CDR3 is 16 residues. The CDR3 sequence is CSARGQTSYSGNTIYF. CDR3 nucleotide sequence: TGCAGTGCTAGAGGACAGACATCCTACTCTGGAAACACCATATATTTT.